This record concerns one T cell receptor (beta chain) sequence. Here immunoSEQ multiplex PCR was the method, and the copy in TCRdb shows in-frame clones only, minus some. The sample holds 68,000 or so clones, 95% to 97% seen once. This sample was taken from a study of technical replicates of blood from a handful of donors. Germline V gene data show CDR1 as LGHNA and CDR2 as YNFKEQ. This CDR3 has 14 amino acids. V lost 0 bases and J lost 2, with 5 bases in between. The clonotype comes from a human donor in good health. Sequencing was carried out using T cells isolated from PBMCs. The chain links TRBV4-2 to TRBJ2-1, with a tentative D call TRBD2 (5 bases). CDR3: CASSQDGAYNEQFF. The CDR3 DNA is TGTGCCAGCAGCCAAGACGGGGCCTACAATGAGCAGTTCTTC.